This T cell receptor beta chain came from a study of blood T cell repertoires in COVID-19. At the level of the study: The analysed material was cDNA or gDNA that came from T cells, B-cell-depleted T cells, or PBMCs.

The data were produced by immunoSEQ multiplex PCR, yet TCRdb's version contains in-frame clones alone and is incomplete. The repertoire holds roughly 350,000 clones, with 88% as singletons. The V end was cut by 0 bases, the J end by 5 bases, with 10 bases between. This CDR3 spans 15 amino acids. Looked up from germline, CDR1 is LGHNA and CDR2 is YSLEER. Sequenced: peripheral blood. This sequence was found in a woman aged 45 to 65 with active or convalescent COVID-19. The chain links TRBV4-3 to TRBJ2-2, with D maybe TRBD1 (5 bases). DNA for the CDR3: TGCGCCAGCAGCCAAGAGGGGCTTTGGACCGGGGAGCTGTTTTTT. It translates to CASSQEGLWTGELFF.